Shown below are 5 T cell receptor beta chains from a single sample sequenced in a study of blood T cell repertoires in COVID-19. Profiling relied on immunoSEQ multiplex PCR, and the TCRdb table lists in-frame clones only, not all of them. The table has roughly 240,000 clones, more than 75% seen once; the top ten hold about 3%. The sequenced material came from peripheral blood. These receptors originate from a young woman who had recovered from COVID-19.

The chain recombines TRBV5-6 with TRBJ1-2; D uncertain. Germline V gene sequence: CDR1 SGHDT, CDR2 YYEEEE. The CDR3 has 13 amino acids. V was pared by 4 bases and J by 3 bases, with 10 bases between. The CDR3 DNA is TGTGCCAGCAGCCCGAGGCGACACTATGGCTACACCTTC. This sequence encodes CASSPRRHYGYTF.

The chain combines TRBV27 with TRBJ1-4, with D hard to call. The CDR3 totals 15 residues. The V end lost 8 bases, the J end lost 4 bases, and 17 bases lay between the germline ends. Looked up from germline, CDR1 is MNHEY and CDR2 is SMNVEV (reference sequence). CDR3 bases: TGTGCCAGCTGCACCAGGCTATTAAGTAATGAAAAACTGTTTTTT. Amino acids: CASCTRLLSNEKLFF. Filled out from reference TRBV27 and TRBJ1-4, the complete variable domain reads EAQVTQNPRYLITVTGKKLTVTCSQNMNHEYMSWYRQDPGLGLRQIYYSMNVEVTDKGDVPEGYKVSRKEKRNFPLILESPSPNQTSLYFCASCTRLLSNEKLFFGSGTQLSVL.

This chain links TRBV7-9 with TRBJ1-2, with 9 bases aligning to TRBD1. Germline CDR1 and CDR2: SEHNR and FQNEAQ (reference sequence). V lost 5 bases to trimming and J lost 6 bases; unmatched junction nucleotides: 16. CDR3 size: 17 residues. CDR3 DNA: TGTGCCAGCAGCCCACTAGACCCGCCCGGGACAGGGCATGGCTACACCTTC. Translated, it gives CASSPLDPPGTGHGYTF.

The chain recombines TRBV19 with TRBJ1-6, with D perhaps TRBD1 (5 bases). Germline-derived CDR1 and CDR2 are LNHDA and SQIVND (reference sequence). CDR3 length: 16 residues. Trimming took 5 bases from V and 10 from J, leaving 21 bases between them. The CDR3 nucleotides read TGTGCCAGTAGTGATTCCTCCCGGGGGGACCGATCACCCCTCCACTTT. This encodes CASSDSSRGDRSPLHF.

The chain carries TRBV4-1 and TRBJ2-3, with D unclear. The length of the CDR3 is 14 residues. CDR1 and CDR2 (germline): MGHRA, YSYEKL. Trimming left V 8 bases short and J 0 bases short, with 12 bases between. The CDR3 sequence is CASRLSASTDTQYF. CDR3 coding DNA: TGCGCCAGCCGACTGAGTGCTAGCACAGATACGCAGTATTTT.